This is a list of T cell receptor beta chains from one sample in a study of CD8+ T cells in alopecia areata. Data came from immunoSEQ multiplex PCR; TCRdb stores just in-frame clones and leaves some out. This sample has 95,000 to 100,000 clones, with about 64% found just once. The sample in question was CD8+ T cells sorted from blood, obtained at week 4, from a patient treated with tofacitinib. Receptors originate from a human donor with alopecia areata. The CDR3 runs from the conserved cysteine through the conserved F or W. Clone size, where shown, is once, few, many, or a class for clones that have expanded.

CASSEDGGKQPQHF,-,TRBV9
CASSSPVTGVWEQYF,-,TRBV7-9
CASSLFGGMVTDTQYF,few,TRBV11-2
CASRQDRGQETQYF,few,TRBV27
CASSPEGVTEAFF,-,TRBV5-1
CASSPIGPGGLAETQYF,-,TRBV7-2
CAWSGTSGFPEQYF,-,TRBV30
CASSISSLSSYNEQFF,-,TRBV19
CASSLVFNKETQYF,-,TRBV5-1
CASSSRTGFHYEQYF,-,TRBV28
CAISDGGDSGANVLTF,few,TRBV10-3
CASSQLIDPSGAQYF,-,TRBV5-1
CASSSRTPNVRKETQYF,-,TRBV13
CASSQDVPYADTIYF,few,TRBV4-1
CASSLSHRGPQPQHF,-,TRBV27
CASSPDGSSGNTIYF,-,TRBV2
CSVETGGDTGELFF,few,TRBV29-1
CSVEAYLTRDPDGYTF,-,TRBV29-1
CSVNPAGQETQYF,few,TRBV29-1
CASSLHQGAAETQYF,-,TRBV11-2
CASSLTVAGGTQYF,-,TRBV27
CASSQVSGRAHNEQFF,few,TRBV4-1